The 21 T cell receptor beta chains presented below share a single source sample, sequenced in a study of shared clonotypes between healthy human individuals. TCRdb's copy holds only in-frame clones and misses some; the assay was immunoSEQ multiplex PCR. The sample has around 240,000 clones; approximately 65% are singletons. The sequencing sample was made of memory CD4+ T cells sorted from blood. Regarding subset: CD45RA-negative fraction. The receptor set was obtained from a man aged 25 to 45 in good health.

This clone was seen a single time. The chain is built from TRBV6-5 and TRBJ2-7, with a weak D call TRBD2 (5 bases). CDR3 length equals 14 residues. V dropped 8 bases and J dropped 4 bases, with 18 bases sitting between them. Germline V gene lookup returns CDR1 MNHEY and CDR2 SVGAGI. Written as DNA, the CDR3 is TGTGCCAGCTTCGAGGGCGCTCCCGTATACGAGCAGTACTTC. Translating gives CASFEGAPVYEQYF.

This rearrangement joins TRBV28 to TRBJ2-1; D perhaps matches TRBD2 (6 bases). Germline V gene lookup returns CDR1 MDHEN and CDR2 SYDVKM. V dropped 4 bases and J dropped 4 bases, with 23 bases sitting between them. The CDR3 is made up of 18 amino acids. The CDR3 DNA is TGTGCCAGCAGTTCCGTTAGAAGAGCGCGGGGTCTTTACAATGAGCAGTTCTTC. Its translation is CASSSVRRARGLYNEQFF.

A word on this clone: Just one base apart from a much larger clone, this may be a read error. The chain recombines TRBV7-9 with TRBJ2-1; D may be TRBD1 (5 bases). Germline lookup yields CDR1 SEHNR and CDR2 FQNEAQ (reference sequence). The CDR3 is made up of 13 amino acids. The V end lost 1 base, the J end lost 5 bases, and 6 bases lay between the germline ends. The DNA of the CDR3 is TGTGCCAGCAGCTTAGGACAGAACAATGAGCAGTTCTTC. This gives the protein CASSLGQNNEQFF.

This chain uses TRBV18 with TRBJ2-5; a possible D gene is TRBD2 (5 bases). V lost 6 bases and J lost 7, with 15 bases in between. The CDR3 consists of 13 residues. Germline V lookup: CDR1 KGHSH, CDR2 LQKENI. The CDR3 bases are TGTGCCAGCTCCCCAGATCAGCGGTCGACCCAGTACTTC. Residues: CASSPDQRSTQYF.

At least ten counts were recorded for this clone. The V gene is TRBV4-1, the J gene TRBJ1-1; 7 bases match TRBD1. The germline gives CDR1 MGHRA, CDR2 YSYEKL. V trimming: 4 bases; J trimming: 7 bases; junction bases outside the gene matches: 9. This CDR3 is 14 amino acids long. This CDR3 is CASSLSPTGVEAFF. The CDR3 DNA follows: TGCGCCAGCAGCCTCTCGCCAACAGGGGTTGAAGCTTTCTTT.

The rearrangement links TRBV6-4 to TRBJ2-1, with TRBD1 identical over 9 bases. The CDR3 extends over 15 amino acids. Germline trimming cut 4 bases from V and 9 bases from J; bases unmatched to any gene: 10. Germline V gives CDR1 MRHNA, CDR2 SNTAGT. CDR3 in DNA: TGTGCCAGCAGTGCCGACAGGGGGTTGCCTGGTGAGCAGTTCTTC. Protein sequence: CASSADRGLPGEQFF.

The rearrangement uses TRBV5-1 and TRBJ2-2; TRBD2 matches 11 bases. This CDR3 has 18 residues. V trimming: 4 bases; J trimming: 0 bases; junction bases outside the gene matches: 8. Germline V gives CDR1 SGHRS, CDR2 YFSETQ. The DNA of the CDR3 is TGCGCCAGCAGCACGGTGACTAGCGGGGTTGCGAACACCGGGGAGCTGTTTTTT. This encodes CASSTVTSGVANTGELFF.

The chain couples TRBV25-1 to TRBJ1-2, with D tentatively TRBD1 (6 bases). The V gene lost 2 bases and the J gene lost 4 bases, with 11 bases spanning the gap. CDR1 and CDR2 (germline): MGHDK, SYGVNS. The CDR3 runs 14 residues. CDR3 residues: CASSEGGRTYGYTF. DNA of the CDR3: TGTGCCAGCAGTGAAGGGGGGCGGACCTATGGCTACACCTTC.

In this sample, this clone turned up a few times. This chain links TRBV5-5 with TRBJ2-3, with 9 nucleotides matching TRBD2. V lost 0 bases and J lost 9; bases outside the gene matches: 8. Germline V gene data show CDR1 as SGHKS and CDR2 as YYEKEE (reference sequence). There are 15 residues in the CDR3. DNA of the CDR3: TGTGCCAGCAGCTTGGAGGCGGGAGGGTCCTGGACGCAGTATTTT. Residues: CASSLEAGGSWTQYF.

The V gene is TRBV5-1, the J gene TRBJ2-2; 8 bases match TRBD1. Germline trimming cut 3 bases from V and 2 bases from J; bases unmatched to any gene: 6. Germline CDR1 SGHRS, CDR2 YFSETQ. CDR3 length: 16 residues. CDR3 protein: CASSSHGTGNTGELFF. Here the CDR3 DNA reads TGCGCCAGCAGCTCACACGGGACAGGCAACACCGGGGAGCTGTTTTTT.

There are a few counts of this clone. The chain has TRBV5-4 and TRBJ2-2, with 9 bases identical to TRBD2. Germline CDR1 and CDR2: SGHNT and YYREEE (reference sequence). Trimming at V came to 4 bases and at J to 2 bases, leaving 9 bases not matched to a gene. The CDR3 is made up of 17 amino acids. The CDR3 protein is CASSPSTSGLNTGELFF. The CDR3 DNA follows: TGTGCCAGCAGCCCTAGTACTAGCGGGTTAAACACCGGGGAGCTGTTTTTT. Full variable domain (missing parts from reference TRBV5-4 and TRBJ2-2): ETGVTQSPTHLIKTRGQQVTLRCSSQSGHNTVSWYQQALGQGPQFIFQYYREEENGRGNFPPRFSGLQFPNYSSELNVNALELDDSALYLCASSPSTSGLNTGELFFGEGSRLTVL.

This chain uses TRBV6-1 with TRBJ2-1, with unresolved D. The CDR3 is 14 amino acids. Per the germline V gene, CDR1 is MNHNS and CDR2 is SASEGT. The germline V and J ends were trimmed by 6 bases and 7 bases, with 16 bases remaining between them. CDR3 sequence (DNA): TGTGCCAGCAGCTTCGACATATCGAGGAATGAGCAGTTCTTC. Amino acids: CASSFDISRNEQFF.

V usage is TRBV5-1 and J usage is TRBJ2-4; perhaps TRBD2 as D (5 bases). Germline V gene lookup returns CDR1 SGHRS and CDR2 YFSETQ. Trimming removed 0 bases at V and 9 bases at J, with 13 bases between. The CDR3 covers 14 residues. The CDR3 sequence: CASSLVSTGGIQYF. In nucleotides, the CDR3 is TGCGCCAGCAGCTTGGTTTCTACCGGAGGCATTCAGTACTTC.

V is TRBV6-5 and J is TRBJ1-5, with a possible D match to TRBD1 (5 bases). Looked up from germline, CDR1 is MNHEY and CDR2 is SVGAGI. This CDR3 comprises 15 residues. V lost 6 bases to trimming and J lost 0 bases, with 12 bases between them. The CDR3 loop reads CASRIRAYSNQPQHF. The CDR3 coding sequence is TGTGCCAGCAGGATCAGGGCATATAGCAATCAGCCCCAGCATTTT.

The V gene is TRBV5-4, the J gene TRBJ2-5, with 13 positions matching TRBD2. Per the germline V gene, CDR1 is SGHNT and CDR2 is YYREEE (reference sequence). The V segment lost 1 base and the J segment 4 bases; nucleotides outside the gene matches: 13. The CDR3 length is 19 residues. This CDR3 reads CASSLWTSGSIPKAETQYF. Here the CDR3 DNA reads TGTGCCAGCAGCTTGTGGACTAGCGGGAGTATTCCTAAGGCAGAGACCCAGTACTTC.

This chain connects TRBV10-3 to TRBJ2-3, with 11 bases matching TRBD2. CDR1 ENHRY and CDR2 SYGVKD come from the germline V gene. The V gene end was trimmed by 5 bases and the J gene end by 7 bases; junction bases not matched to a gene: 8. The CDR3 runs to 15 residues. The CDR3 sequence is CAISLAGGNPNTQYF. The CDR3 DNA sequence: TGTGCCATCAGTTTAGCGGGAGGGAACCCCAATACGCAGTATTTT.

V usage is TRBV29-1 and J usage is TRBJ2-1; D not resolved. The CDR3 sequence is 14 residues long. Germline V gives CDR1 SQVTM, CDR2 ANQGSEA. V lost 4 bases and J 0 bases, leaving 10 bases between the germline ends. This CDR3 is CSVGQDLSYNEQFF. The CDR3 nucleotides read TGCAGCGTTGGGCAGGACCTCTCCTACAATGAGCAGTTCTTC.

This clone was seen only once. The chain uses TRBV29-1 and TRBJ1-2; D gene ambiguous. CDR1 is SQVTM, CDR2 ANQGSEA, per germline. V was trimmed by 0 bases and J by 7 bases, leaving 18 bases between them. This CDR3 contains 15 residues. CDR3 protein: CSVEERSRGFGGYTF. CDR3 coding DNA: TGCAGCGTTGAAGAAAGAAGTCGCGGGTTCGGTGGCTACACCTTC.

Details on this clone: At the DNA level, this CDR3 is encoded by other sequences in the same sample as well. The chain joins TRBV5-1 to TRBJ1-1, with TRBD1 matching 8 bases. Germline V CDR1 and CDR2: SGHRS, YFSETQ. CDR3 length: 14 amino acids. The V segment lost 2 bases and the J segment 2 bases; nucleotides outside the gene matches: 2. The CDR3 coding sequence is TGCGCCAGCAGCTTAGGGACAGGAAACACTGAAGCTTTCTTT. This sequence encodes CASSLGTGNTEAFF.

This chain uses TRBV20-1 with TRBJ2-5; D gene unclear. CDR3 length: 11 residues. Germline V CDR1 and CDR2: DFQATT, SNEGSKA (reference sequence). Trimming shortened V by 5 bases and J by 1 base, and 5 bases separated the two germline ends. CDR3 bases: TGCAGTGCTGACTCCCAAGAGACCCAGTACTTC. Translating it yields CSADSQETQYF.

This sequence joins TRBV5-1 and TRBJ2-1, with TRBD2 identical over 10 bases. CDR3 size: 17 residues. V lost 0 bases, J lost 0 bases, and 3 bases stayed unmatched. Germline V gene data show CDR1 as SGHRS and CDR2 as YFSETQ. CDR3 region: CASSLGSGRASYNEQFF. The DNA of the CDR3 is TGCGCCAGCAGCTTGGGCAGCGGGAGGGCCTCCTACAATGAGCAGTTCTTC.